This T cell receptor beta chain was recovered during a study of T cells after yellow fever vaccination. The sample holds many counts of this clonotype. TCRdb reanalysed the 5' RACE reads using MiXCR and keeps one entry per CDR3 protein. The sample holds fewer than 150,000 distinct CDR3 sequences; 6.5% to 8.5% are singletons and the top ten take approximately 0.67%. Sample: CD4+ T cells sorted from PBMCs, taken 5 days after the yellow fever booster vaccination. The clonotype comes from a man aged 25-40 years who received the YFV17D yellow fever vaccine.

The CDR3 here is CASSLTRGGPDTQYF. In nucleotides, the CDR3 is TGTGCCAGCAGCTTAACCAGGGGGGGCCCAGATACGCAGTATTTT. The chain carries TRBV11-2 and TRBJ2-3; D is possibly TRBD1 or TRBD2 (7 bases each). Trimming pared 2 bases from V and 4 bases from J, leaving 13 bases between. The CDR3 length is 15 residues. Germline V gives CDR1 SGHAT, CDR2 FQNNGV.